Below, 10 T cell receptor beta chains from the same sample are listed, as sequenced in a study of control samples from healthy donors and cancer patients (TCRdb year 2020). The method behind the library was the immunoSEQ multiplex PCR assay. TCRdb re-hosts the immuneACCESS table, in-frame sequences only. Its copies lack some clones; in the studies checked, an unresolved V gene accounts for under half of them, and the cause for the rest is not known. This sample gives some 170,000 clones in total; about 94% of them show up just once. 13% to 15% of the sample is in the top ten clones. The specimen sequenced was PBMCs. Every receptor here comes from a man aged 55 to 70 with colorectal cancer.

This chain links TRBV2 with TRBJ2-5; D ambiguous. Germline CDR1 reads SNHLY; CDR2 reads FYNNEI. The CDR3 extends over 11 amino acids. Trimming stripped 8 bases from V and 5 bases from J, with 9 bases between. The CDR3 loop reads CASGMGETQYF. CDR3 coding DNA: TGTGCCAGCGGCATGGGGGAGACCCAGTACTTC.

The rearrangement joins TRBV30 to TRBJ1-3, with D possibly matching TRBD1 (5 bases). CDR3 length equals 14 residues. From germline, CDR1 is GTSNPN and CDR2 SVGIG (reference sequence). V lost 3 bases to trimming and J lost 4 bases, with 13 bases between them. The CDR3 nucleotides are TGTGCCTGGAGCTGGGGGGGATCCGGAAACACCATATATTTT. Protein product: CAWSWGGSGNTIYF.

J is TRBJ1-2 and V is TRBV6-5, with 8 positions matching TRBD1. CDR3 length: 13 amino acids. Germline values: CDR1 MNHEY, CDR2 SVGAGI. V dropped 6 bases and J dropped 7; count of bases not matched to a gene: 7. DNA for the CDR3: TGTGCCAGCAGGTCGGGACAGGATTTTGGCTACACCTTC. It translates to CASRSGQDFGYTF.

The chain combines TRBV3-1 (or the pseudogene TRBV3-2) with TRBJ2-2, with a possible D match to TRBD1 (6 bases). Trimming took off 6 bases at V and 6 bases at J, with 23 bases between the two ends. Germline lookup yields CDR1 LGHDT and CDR2 YNNKEL (reference sequence). The CDR3 spans 17 residues. The CDR3 reads CASSPPVGTGFPGELFF. The CDR3 DNA reads as TGTGCCAGCAGTCCCCCGGTGGGCACAGGGTTTCCCGGGGAGCTGTTTTTT.

V gene TRBV9 combines with J gene TRBJ1-6; 7 bases line up with TRBD1. This CDR3 has 16 residues. Germline V gives CDR1 SGDLS, CDR2 YYNGEE. V gave up 0 bases and J gave up 5 bases; unmatched junction bases: 5. For the CDR3, the DNA is TGTGCCAGCAGCGTAGGGAGGGACAGAAATAATTCACCCCTCCACTTT. Its translation: CASSVGRDRNNSPLHF.

The chain uses TRBV3-1 (or the pseudogene TRBV3-2) and TRBJ1-2; 8 bases match TRBD1. J was trimmed by 4 bases and V by 4 bases; bases with no gene match: 11. The CDR3 covers 16 residues. Germline CDR1 LGHDT, CDR2 YNNKEL (reference sequence). As DNA, the CDR3 is TGTGCCAGCAGCCCTTTCGGACAGGGAGGTGGCTATGGCTACACCTTC. This codes for CASSPFGQGGGYGYTF.

The V gene is TRBV7-2, the J gene TRBJ1-2; 8 bases align to TRBD1. V was pared by 6 bases and J by 2 bases, with 5 bases of the junction left unmatched. The CDR3 consists of 14 residues. Germline values: CDR1 SGHTA, CDR2 FQGNSA. CDR3 bases: TGTGCCAGCAGTTCCTACAGGGGGAACTATGGCTACACCTTC. It is translated as CASSSYRGNYGYTF.

Remarks on this clone: The sample holds other DNA sequences that translate to the same CDR3. This sequence joins TRBV5-4 and TRBJ1-2; tentatively, D is TRBD1 (6 bases). CDR3 length: 13 residues. Germline values: CDR1 SGHNT, CDR2 YYREEE (reference sequence). V lost 2 bases and J 1 base, leaving 6 bases between the germline ends. CDR3 DNA: TGTGCCAGCAGCTTAGGGGGTAACTATGGCTACACCTTC. This codes for CASSLGGNYGYTF.

Points on this clone: Other DNA sequences within the sample encode an identical CDR3. This CDR3 reads CSVEELGSTEAFF. CDR3 sequence (DNA): TGCAGCGTTGAAGAACTGGGGAGCACTGAAGCTTTCTTT. This chain links TRBV29-1 with TRBJ1-1; no clear D gene. This CDR3 region has 13 residues. CDR1 and CDR2 from the germline V gene are SQVTM and ANQGSEA. V dropped 0 bases and J dropped 4 bases, with 9 bases sitting between them.

This chain connects TRBV9 to TRBJ2-1; 9 bases map to TRBD1. Germline V gene data show CDR1 as SGDLS and CDR2 as YYNGEE. The CDR3 spans 16 residues. Trimming took 0 bases from V and 7 from J; bases not matched to a gene: 8. The CDR3 DNA reads as TGTGCCAGCAGCGTAGAACCGAGACAGGGGGGGAATGAGCAGTTCTTC. It yields the protein CASSVEPRQGGNEQFF.